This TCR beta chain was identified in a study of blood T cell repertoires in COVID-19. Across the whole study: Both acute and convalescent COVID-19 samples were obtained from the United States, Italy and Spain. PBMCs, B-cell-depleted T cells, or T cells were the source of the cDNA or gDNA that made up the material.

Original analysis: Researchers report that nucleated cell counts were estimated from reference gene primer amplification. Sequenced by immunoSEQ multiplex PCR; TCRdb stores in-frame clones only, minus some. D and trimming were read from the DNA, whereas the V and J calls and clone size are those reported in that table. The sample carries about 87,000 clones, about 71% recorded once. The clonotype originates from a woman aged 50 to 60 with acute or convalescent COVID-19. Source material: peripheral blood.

Here the CDR3 DNA reads TGTGCCAGCAGCCTTACAGGCGAGCAGTACTTC. As protein: CASSLTGEQYF. The chain recombines TRBV5-6 with TRBJ2-7, with D possibly matching TRBD1 (5 bases). V was clipped by 4 bases and J by 6 bases, with 8 bases between them. The V gene's germline CDR1 is SGHDT and CDR2 YYEEEE. This CDR3 region has 11 residues. Drawing the rest from reference TRBV5-6 and TRBJ2-7, the complete variable domain is DAGVTQSPTHLIKTRGQQVTLRCSPKSGHDTVSWYQQALGQGPQFIFQYYEEEERQRGNFPDRFSGHQFPNYSSELNVNALLLGDSALYLCASSLTGEQYFGPGTRLTVT.